Listed here are 13 T cell receptor beta chains from one sample, sequenced in a study of blood T cell repertoires in COVID-19. Assay used: immunoSEQ multiplex PCR; TCRdb lists only in-frame clones, some missing. The data contain more than 25,000 clones, roughly 83% of them seen just once; the ten biggest clones take up almost 25%. Sequences were obtained from peripheral blood. The receptors were gathered from a human donor in a cohort sampled during active COVID-19.

This clone was counted only a few times. The V call is TRBV7-9, the J call TRBJ2-5, with D possibly being TRBD2 (5 bases). The CDR3 runs to 14 residues. Germline V lookup: CDR1 SEHNR, CDR2 FQNEAQ (reference sequence). Trimming took off 1 base at V and 1 base at J, with 7 bases between the two ends. CDR3 bases: TGTGCCAGCAGCTTAGGGACTGGCCAAGAGACCCAGTACTTC. Its translation: CASSLGTGQETQYF.

V and J are TRBV28 and TRBJ2-5; the D gene is possibly TRBD1 (5 bases). Per the germline V gene, CDR1 is MDHEN and CDR2 is SYDVKM. V lost 5 bases and J 5 bases, leaving 15 bases between the germline ends. This CDR3 contains 14 residues. The CDR3 loop is CASSTLRAGETQYF. The CDR3 DNA reads TGTGCCAGCAGTACACTCAGGGCCGGGGAGACCCAGTACTTC.

The V call is TRBV4-1, the J call TRBJ1-2; D gene unclear. The CDR3 covers 18 residues. V was shortened by 0 bases and J by 4 bases, with 21 bases between the two germline ends. Germline V gene lookup returns CDR1 MGHRA and CDR2 YSYEKL. The CDR3 DNA follows: TGCGCCAGCAGCCAAGAACCGGGTTTGCCAACTTTGACCTATGGCTACACCTTC. The encoded protein is CASSQEPGLPTLTYGYTF.

This clone ranks as medium-sized. The genes are TRBV6-2 or TRBV6-3 and TRBJ2-1, with 11 positions matching TRBD2. The V and J ends lost 5 bases and 5 bases, in that order; junction bases with no gene match: 17. CDR1 is MNHEY, CDR2 SVGEGT, per germline. CDR3 length: 19 amino acids. CDR3: CASSPLARASGRQNNEQFF. CDR3 coding DNA: TGTGCCAGCAGTCCCCTCGCTAGGGCTAGCGGGAGGCAAAACAATGAGCAGTTCTTC.

J is TRBJ1-5 and V is TRBV27; no firm D call. Deletions cut 0 bases from V and 7 bases from J, with 19 bases between. Germline lookup yields CDR1 MNHEY and CDR2 SMNVEV (reference sequence). The CDR3 sequence is 17 residues long. CDR3 residues: CASSLSPPVRAEQPQHF. The CDR3 bases are TGTGCCAGCAGTTTATCCCCCCCAGTGCGGGCTGAGCAGCCCCAGCATTTT.

Only one count was recorded for this clone. This chain links TRBV12-3 or TRBV12-4 with TRBJ2-7, with a weak D call TRBD1 (5 bases). This CDR3 is 11 amino acids long. The V end lost 5 bases, the J end lost 4 bases, and 6 bases lay between the germline ends. The CDR3 nucleotides are TGTGCCAGCAGTCCAGGGTACGAGCAGTACTTC. The encoded protein is CASSPGYEQYF.

This chain uses TRBV5-1 with TRBJ2-7; D unclear. The germline V gene has CDR1 SGHRS and CDR2 YFSETQ. The CDR3 has 14 amino acids. Trimming left V 0 bases short and J 0 bases short, with 7 bases between. DNA of the CDR3: TGCGCCAGCAGCTTGGTGGTAGACTCCTACGAGCAGTACTTC. Translated, it gives CASSLVVDSYEQYF.

V usage is TRBV5-4 and J usage is TRBJ2-5, with 9 nucleotides matching TRBD1. V lost 3 bases to trimming and J lost 1 base; unmatched junction nucleotides: 1. CDR3 length equals 14 residues. Germline lookup yields CDR1 SGHNT and CDR2 YYREEE (reference sequence). The CDR3: CASSSGQGQETQYF. In nucleotides, the CDR3 is TGTGCCAGCAGCTCGGGACAGGGCCAAGAGACCCAGTACTTC. The full variable domain, with the rest looked up from reference TRBV5-4 and TRBJ2-5, is ETGVTQSPTHLIKTRGQQVTLRCSSQSGHNTVSWYQQALGQGPQFIFQYYREEENGRGNFPPRFSGLQFPNYSSELNVNALELDDSALYLCASSSGQGQETQYFGPGTRLLVL.

The J gene is TRBJ1-2, the V gene TRBV15, with TRBD1 matching over 8 bases. CDR1 and CDR2 (germline): LNHNV, YYDKDF (reference sequence). The CDR3 is 15 amino acids. The J segment lost 9 bases and the V segment lost 1 base, leaving 10 bases of the junction unmatched. CDR3 protein: CATSRVAGQVSSYTF. The CDR3, as DNA: TGTGCCACCAGCAGAGTGGCGGGACAGGTCTCGAGCTACACCTTC.

This chain links TRBV19 with TRBJ1-6, with 8 bases that match TRBD1. The CDR3 covers 18 residues. Germline lookup yields CDR1 LNHDA and CDR2 SQIVND (reference sequence). With 0 bases clipped from V and 10 bases from J, the junction kept 14 bases outside the gene matches. The CDR3 DNA is TGTGCCAGTAGTATAGATCTACAAGGGACAGGCTACAGATCACCCCTCCACTTT. As protein: CASSIDLQGTGYRSPLHF. The full variable domain, rest sourced from reference TRBV19 and TRBJ1-6, is DGGITQSPKYLFRKEGQNVTLSCEQNLNHDAMYWYRQDPGQGLRLIYYSQIVNDFQKGDIAEGYSVSREKKESFPLTVTSAQKNPTAFYLCASSIDLQGTGYRSPLHFGNGTRLTVT.

In its sample, this clone was seen a few times. The chain links TRBV5-1 to TRBJ1-1, with 9 bases identical to TRBD1. Germline V gives CDR1 SGHRS, CDR2 YFSETQ. V lost 4 bases and J lost 6; bases outside the gene matches: 4. This CDR3 region has 13 residues. The CDR3 coding sequence is TGCGCCAGCAGCCCGGGACAGGGCTCTGAAGCTTTCTTT. Protein: CASSPGQGSEAFF.

The chain carries TRBV28 and TRBJ1-1; D remains ambiguous. The V end was cut by 2 bases, the J end by 11 bases, with 12 bases between. There are 12 residues in the CDR3. CDR1 and CDR2 from the germline V gene are MDHEN and SYDVKM. The CDR3 is CASSLGGPKAFF. As DNA, the CDR3 is TGTGCCAGCAGTTTAGGTGGGCCCAAGGCTTTCTTT.

The chain carries TRBV19 and TRBJ2-1; TRBD1 aligns across 10 bases. The CDR3 has 16 amino acids. Germline trimming cut 6 bases from V and 2 bases from J; bases unmatched to any gene: 7. CDR1 is LNHDA and CDR2 is SQIVND in the germline V gene (reference sequence). The CDR3 DNA is TGTGCCAGTAGGGCTCCAGACAGGGGGCCCTACAATGAGCAGTTCTTC. Translated, it gives CASRAPDRGPYNEQFF. Supplemented by reference TRBV19 and TRBJ2-1, the full variable domain reads DGGITQSPKYLFRKEGQNVTLSCEQNLNHDAMYWYRQDPGQGLRLIYYSQIVNDFQKGDIAEGYSVSREKKESFPLTVTSAQKNPTAFYLCASRAPDRGPYNEQFFGPGTRLTVL.